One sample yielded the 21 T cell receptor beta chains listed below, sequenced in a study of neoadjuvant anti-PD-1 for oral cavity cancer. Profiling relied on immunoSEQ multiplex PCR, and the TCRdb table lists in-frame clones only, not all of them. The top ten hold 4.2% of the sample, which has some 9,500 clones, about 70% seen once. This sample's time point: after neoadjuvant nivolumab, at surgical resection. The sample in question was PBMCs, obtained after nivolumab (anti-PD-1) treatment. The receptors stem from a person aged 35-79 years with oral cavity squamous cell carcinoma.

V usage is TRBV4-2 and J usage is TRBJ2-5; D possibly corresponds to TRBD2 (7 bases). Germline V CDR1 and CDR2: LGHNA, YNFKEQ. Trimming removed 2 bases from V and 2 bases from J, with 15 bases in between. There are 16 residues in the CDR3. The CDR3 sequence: CASSQMGGAQQETQYF. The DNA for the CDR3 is TGTGCCAGCAGCCAAATGGGGGGGGCCCAACAAGAGACCCAGTACTTC.

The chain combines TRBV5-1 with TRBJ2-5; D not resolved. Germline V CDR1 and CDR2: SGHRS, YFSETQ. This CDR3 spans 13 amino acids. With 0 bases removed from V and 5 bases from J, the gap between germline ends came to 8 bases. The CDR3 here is CASSLGGSETQYF. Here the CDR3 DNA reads TGCGCCAGCAGCTTGGGTGGAAGTGAGACCCAGTACTTC.

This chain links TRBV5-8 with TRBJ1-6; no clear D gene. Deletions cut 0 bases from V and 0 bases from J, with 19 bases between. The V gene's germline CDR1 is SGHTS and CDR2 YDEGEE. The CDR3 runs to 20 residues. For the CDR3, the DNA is TGTGCCAGCAGCTTGGGATTTATCGACCAAATGGGCTCCTATAATTCACCCCTCCACTTT. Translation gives CASSLGFIDQMGSYNSPLHF.

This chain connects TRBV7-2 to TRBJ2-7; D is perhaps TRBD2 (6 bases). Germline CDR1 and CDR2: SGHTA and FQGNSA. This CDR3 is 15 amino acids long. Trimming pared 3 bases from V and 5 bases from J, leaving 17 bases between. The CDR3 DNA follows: TGTGCCAGCAGCTTCGAAGGGGCGGGGCGCAACGAGCAGTACTTC. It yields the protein CASSFEGAGRNEQYF.

CDR3 nucleotides: TGTGCCAGCACGCCTAGCGGTCTGACAGATACGCAGTATTTT. This encodes CASTPSGLTDTQYF. The chain joins TRBV6-1 to TRBJ2-3; 7 bases align to TRBD2. Per germline, CDR1 MNHNS and CDR2 SASEGT. J lost 3 bases, V lost 7 bases, and 7 bases had no gene match. The CDR3 is 14 residues long.

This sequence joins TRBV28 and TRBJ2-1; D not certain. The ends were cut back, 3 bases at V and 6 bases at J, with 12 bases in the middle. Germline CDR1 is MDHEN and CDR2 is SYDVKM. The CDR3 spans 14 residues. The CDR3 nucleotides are TGTGCCAGCAGTTTGAGACCCCTGGGCAATGAGCAGTTCTTC. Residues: CASSLRPLGNEQFF.

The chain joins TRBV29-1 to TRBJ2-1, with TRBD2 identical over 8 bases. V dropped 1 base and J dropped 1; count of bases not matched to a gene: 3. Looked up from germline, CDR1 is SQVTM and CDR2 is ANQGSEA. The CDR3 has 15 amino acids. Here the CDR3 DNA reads TGCAGCGTTGAAGGCGGGGGGAAGTCCTACAATGAGCAGTTCTTC. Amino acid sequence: CSVEGGGKSYNEQFF.

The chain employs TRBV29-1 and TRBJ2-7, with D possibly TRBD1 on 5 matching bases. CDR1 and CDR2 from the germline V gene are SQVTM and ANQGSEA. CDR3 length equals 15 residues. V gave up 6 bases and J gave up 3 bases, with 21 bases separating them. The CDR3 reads CSVMGERQQLYEQYF. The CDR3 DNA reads TGCAGCGTAATGGGTGAAAGACAGCAACTCTACGAGCAGTACTTC.

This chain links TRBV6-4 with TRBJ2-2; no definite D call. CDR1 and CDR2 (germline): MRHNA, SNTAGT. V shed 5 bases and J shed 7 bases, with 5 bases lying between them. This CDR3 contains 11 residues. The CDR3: CASSQDGELFF. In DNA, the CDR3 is TGTGCCAGCAGTCAAGACGGGGAGCTGTTTTTT.

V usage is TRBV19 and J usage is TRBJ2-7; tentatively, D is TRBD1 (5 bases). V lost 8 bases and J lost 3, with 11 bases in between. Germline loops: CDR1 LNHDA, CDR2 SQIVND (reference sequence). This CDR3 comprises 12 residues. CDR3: CASSDRDYEQYF. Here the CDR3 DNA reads TGTGCCAGTTCCGACAGAGACTACGAGCAGTACTTC.

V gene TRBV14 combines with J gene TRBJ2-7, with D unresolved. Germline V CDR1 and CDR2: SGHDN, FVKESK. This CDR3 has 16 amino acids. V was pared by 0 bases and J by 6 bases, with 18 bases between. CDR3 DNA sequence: TGTGCCAGCAGCCAAGAATGGGCGGCAAAGTTCGGCGAGCAGTACTTC. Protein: CASSQEWAAKFGEQYF.

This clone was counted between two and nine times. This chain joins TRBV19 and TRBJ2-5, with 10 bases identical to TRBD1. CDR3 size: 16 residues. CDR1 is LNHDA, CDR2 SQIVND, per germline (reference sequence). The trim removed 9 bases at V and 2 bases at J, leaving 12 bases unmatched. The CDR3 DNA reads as TGTGCCAGCTCTCGCGGGACAGGGGAGCGGCAAGAGACCCAGTACTTC. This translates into CASSRGTGERQETQYF.

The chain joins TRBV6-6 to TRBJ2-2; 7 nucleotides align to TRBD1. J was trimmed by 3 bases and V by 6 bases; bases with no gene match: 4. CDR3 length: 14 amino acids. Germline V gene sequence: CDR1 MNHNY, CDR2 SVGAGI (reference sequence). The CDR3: CASRPRGHTGELFF. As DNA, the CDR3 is TGTGCCAGCAGACCTAGGGGGCACACCGGGGAGCTGTTTTTT.

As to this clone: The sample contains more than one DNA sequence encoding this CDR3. The CDR3 DNA reads TGCGCCAGCAGCTTAGGGGGCAATGAGCAGTTCTTC. It translates to CASSLGGNEQFF. The gene calls are TRBV5-1 and TRBJ2-1; perhaps TRBD1 as D (6 bases). This CDR3 contains 12 residues. Trimming shortened V by 2 bases and J by 6 bases, and 6 bases separated the two germline ends. The germline V gene has CDR1 SGHRS and CDR2 YFSETQ.

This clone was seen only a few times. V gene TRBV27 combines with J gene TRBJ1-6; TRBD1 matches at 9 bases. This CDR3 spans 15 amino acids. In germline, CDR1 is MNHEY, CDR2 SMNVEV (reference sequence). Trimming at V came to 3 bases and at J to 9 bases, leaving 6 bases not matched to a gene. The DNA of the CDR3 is TGTGCCAGCAGTTTTCGGACAGGGGTAGGTTCACCCCTCCACTTT. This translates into CASSFRTGVGSPLHF.

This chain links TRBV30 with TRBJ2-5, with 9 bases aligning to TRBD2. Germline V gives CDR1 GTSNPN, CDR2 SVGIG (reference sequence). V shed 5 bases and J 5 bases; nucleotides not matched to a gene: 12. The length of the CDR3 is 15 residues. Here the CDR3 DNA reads TGTGCCTGGGGGGTCCTAGCGGGAATGGTGGAGACCCAGTACTTC. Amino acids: CAWGVLAGMVETQYF. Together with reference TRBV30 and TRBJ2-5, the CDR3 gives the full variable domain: SQTIHQWPATLVQPVGSPLSLECTVEGTSNPNLYWYRQAAGRGLQLLFYSVGIGQISSEVPQNLSASRPQDRQFILSSKKLLLSDSGFYLCAWGVLAGMVETQYFGPGTRLLVL.

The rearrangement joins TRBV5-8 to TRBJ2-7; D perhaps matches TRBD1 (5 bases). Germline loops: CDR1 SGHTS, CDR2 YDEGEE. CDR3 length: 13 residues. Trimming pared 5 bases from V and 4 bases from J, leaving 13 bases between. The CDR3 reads CASSFIRVYEQYF. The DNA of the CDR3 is TGTGCCAGCAGTTTTATCAGGGTTTACGAGCAGTACTTC.

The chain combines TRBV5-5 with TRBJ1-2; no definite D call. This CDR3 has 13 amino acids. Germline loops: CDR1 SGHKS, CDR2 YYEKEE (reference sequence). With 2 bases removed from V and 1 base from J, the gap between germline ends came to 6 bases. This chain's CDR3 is CASSLSDNYGYTF. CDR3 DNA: TGTGCCAGCAGCTTATCGGATAACTATGGCTACACCTTC.

The CDR3 region is CASSLDGTSYGYTF. The CDR3 DNA is TGCGCCAGCAGCTTGGATGGGACCTCCTATGGCTACACCTTC. V gene TRBV5-1 combines with J gene TRBJ1-2; TRBD1 might be the D (5 bases). There are 14 residues in the CDR3. V lost 0 bases, J lost 4 bases, and 10 bases lay in between. Per germline, CDR1 SGHRS and CDR2 YFSETQ.

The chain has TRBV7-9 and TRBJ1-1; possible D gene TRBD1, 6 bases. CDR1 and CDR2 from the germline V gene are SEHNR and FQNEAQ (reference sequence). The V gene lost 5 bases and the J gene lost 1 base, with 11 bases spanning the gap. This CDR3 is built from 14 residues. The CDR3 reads CASSLMGANTEAFF. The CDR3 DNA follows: TGTGCCAGCAGCCTCATGGGGGCGAACACTGAAGCTTTCTTT.

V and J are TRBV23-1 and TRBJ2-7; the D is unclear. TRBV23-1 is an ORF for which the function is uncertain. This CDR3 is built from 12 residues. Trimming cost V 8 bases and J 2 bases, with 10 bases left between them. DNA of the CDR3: TGCGCCAGCCGAGATGACACCTACGAGCAGTACTTC. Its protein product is CASRDDTYEQYF.